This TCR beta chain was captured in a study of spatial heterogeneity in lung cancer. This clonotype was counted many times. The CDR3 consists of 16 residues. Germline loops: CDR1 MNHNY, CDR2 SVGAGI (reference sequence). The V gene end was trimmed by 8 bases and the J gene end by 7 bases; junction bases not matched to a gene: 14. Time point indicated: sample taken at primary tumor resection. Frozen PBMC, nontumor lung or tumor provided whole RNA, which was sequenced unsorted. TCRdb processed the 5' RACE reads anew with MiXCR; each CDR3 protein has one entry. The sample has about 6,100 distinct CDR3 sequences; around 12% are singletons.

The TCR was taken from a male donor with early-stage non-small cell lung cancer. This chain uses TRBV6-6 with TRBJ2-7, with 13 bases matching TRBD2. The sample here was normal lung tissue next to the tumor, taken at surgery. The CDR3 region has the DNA TGTGCCAGCTCACTACGAGGGACTAGCGGGGTCCGGGAGCAGTACTTC. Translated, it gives CASSLRGTSGVREQYF.